The rows below give T cell receptor beta chains drawn from one sample of a study of neurological immune-mediated disorders. MiXCR, run by TCRdb on the 5' RACE reads, gives a single entry per CDR3 protein. The profile shows tens of thousands of distinct CDR3 sequences, 4% to 6% of them singletons. Material: PBMCs. These receptors were collected from a woman aged 50 to 60 with multiple sclerosis. Both conserved end residues are part of each CDR3. The D gene is left open where the match is weak. Expanded clones are given a class, and other clones once, few, many or no size at all.

many | TRBJ1-1 | TRBD1 | TRBV11-3 | TGTGCCAGCAGCTTAGCAGGGGGTTACATGAACACTGAAGCTTTCTTT | CASSLAGGYMNTEAFF
many | TRBJ1-6 | . | TRBV3-1 | TGTGCCAGCAGCCATACGGGGCGAGCTTCACCCCTCCACTTT | CASSHTGRASPLHF
many | TRBJ1-3 | . | TRBV5-5 | TGTGCCAGCAGCTCACTACAGGGTTGGAACACCATATATTTT | CASSSLQGWNTIYF
many | TRBJ2-5 | TRBD1 | TRBV9 | TGTGCCAGCAGCGTCGGACAGGGGGTACAAGAGACCCAGTACTTC | CASSVGQGVQETQYF
. | TRBJ1-5 | . | TRBV6-4 | TGTGCCAGCAGTGACGAACAAACCAATCAGCCCCAGCATTTT | CASSDEQTNQPQHF
many | TRBJ1-2 | TRBD1 | TRBV5-1 | TGCGCCAGCAGCCCGGACAGGGACTATGGCTACACCTTC | CASSPDRDYGYTF
medium-sized | TRBJ2-5 | . | TRBV29-1 | TGCAGCGTTGATCTTCCCGGGACACCCCAAGAGACCCAGTACTTC | CSVDLPGTPQETQYF
many | TRBJ2-6 | TRBD2 | TRBV20-1 | TGCAGTACGGGGGGGAACTCTGGGGCCAACGTCCTGACTTTC | CSTGGNSGANVLTF
. | TRBJ2-1 | . | TRBV3-1 | TGTGCCAGCAGCCCCAGTCTAGTGGGGAACAATGAGCAGTTCTTC | CASSPSLVGNNEQFF
many | TRBJ2-5 | . | TRBV5-1 | TGCGCCAGCAGCTTGGACAGGTCCTATTGGGAGACCCAGTACTTC | CASSLDRSYWETQYF
many | TRBJ1-5 | . | TRBV3-1 | TGTGCCAGCAGCCAAGATAGAGTTAGCAATCAGCCCCAGCATTTT | CASSQDRVSNQPQHF
many | TRBJ1-2 | . | TRBV12-3/TRBV12-4 | TGTGCCAGCAGGGGGGATCTATCGGGCTACACCTTC | CASRGDLSGYTF
many | TRBJ1-2 | . | TRBV2 | TGTGCCAGCCGTTACTCTGGGAACTATGGCTACACCTTC | CASRYSGNYGYTF
many | TRBJ2-1 | . | TRBV6-2/TRBV6-3 | TGTGCCAGCAGGGGTTCACGCGGGAAAAACAATGAGCAGTTCTTC | CASRGSRGKNNEQFF
many | TRBJ1-3 | . | TRBV5-8 | TGTGCCAGCAGCTTGGACGGGGACCCGACCTACTCTGGAAACACCATATATTTT | CASSLDGDPTYSGNTIYF
many | TRBJ2-5 | TRBD2 | TRBV7-2 | TGTGCCAGCAGCTTAAGGACTAGCATGGGCGAGACCCAGTACTTC | CASSLRTSMGETQYF
many | TRBJ2-5 | . | TRBV29-1 | TGCAGCGTTGAATCCTTCAGCGTGACCCAGTACTTC | CSVESFSVTQYF
many | TRBJ2-5 | TRBD2 | TRBV5-1 | TGCGCCAGCAGCCCCACTAGCGGGGTGGAGACCCAGTACTTC | CASSPTSGVETQYF
many | TRBJ2-3 | . | TRBV7-9 | TGTGCCAGCAGCTTAGTGGGTAGCCCGAAGGATACGCAGTATTTT | CASSLVGSPKDTQYF
many | TRBJ2-3 | . | TRBV12-3/TRBV12-4 | TGTGCCAGCAGTTTTAGATTAAGCACAGATACGCAGTATTTT | CASSFRLSTDTQYF
many | TRBJ2-3 | . | TRBV20-1 | TGCAGTGCTCCACGTTCGGGCTCCCGCCTCACAGATACGCAGTATTTT | CSAPRSGSRLTDTQYF
many | TRBJ2-5 | . | TRBV6-2/TRBV6-3 | TGTGCCAGCACCCTTTACGGGCCTCAAGAGACCCAGTACTTC | CASTLYGPQETQYF
many | TRBJ2-5 | . | TRBV10-3 | TGTGCCATCAGTGAGAATAGGGGGCAAGAGACCCAGTACTTC | CAISENRGQETQYF
many | TRBJ1-5 | TRBD1 | TRBV6-1 | TGTGCCAGCAGTCCTGGGACAGATCAGCCCCAGCATTTT | CASSPGTDQPQHF
. | TRBJ2-2 | TRBD2 | TRBV6-6 | TGTGCCAGCAGTTATGTAGCGGGGGCCCAATACACCGGGGAGCTGTTTTTT | CASSYVAGAQYTGELFF
many | TRBJ2-1 | . | TRBV12-3/TRBV12-4 | TGTGCCAGCAACGACGCTGGGGCCTACAATGAGCAGTTCTTC | CASNDAGAYNEQFF
many | TRBJ2-2 | . | TRBV4-3 | TGCGCCAGCAGCCAAGTCGGGGGCGACGGGGAGCTGTTTTTT | CASSQVGGDGELFF
many | TRBJ1-5 | . | TRBV12-3/TRBV12-4 | TGTGCCAGCAGTTTTCAGGGTAACAATCAGCCCCAGCATTTT | CASSFQGNNQPQHF
. | TRBJ2-2 | . | TRBV5-5 | TGTGCCAGCAGCAAGGAGATTACAGGGACCGGGGAGCTGTTTTTT | CASSKEITGTGELFF
many | TRBJ1-1 | TRBD1 | TRBV6-6 | TGTGCCAGCAGACCAGGGGGACCGAACACTGAAGCTTTCTTT | CASRPGGPNTEAFF
many | TRBJ1-2 | . | TRBV6-2/TRBV6-3 | TGTGCCAGCAGTTATACAGCAGCAGGCTACACCTTC | CASSYTAAGYTF
many | TRBJ1-6 | . | TRBV4-3 | TGCGCCAGCAGCCAAGACGGGATCCAATCACCCCTCCACTTT | CASSQDGIQSPLHF
many | TRBJ2-5 | TRBD1 | TRBV18 | TGTGCCAGCTCCCCAGAGACAGGGAATACAGAGACCCAGTACTTC | CASSPETGNTETQYF
. | TRBJ2-1 | TRBD1 | TRBV27 | TGTGCCAGCAGTTTAGGACAGGGGATTATAGTAAATGAGCAGTTCTTC | CASSLGQGIIVNEQFF
many | TRBJ2-1 | TRBD1 | TRBV9 | TGTGCCAGCAGCGTAGCAGGGACAGGGCTCTACAATGAGCAGTTCTTC | CASSVAGTGLYNEQFF
many | TRBJ1-3 | . | TRBV4-3 | TGCGCCAGCAGCCAAAATTGGGGACATGGAAACACCATATATTTT | CASSQNWGHGNTIYF
many | TRBJ2-1 | . | TRBV5-1 | TGCGCCAGCAGCAACCGGACCTACAATGAGCAGTTCTTC | CASSNRTYNEQFF
many | TRBJ1-1 | TRBD1 | TRBV2 | TGTGCCAGCAGTTTTGGACAGGCGGACACTGAAGCTTTCTTT | CASSFGQADTEAFF
many | TRBJ1-6 | . | TRBV21-1 | TGTGCCAGCAGCAAAGAAGCCAACAGGGGGGATAATTCACCCCTCCACTTT | CASSKEANRGDNSPLHF
many | TRBJ2-5 | . | TRBV6-2/TRBV6-3 | TGTGCCAGCTCCCCTGTCTGGGGGGAGAAGAAGACCCAGTACTTC | CASSPVWGEKKTQYF
many | TRBJ2-3 | . | TRBV12-3/TRBV12-4 | TGTGCCAGCACCGAGGGCCCTAGCACAGATACGCAGTATTTT | CASTEGPSTDTQYF
many | TRBJ2-1 | TRBD2 | TRBV7-8 | TGTGCCAGCAGCGCCAGACTAGCGCGGGTGAAGGACAATGAGCAGTTCTTC | CASSARLARVKDNEQFF
many | TRBJ2-3 | . | TRBV5-1 | TGCGCCAGCAGCGAACCGGAGGTGAATACGCAGTATTTT | CASSEPEVNTQYF
few | TRBJ1-5 | . | TRBV20-1 | TGCAGTGCTCCCGACCGAAGGAGCAATCAGCCCCAGAATTTT | CSAPDRRSNQPQNF
many | TRBJ2-3 | TRBD1 | TRBV29-1 | TGCAGCGTCCGGACAGGGGCAACCACAGATACGCAGTATTTT | CSVRTGATTDTQYF
many | TRBJ1-1 | . | TRBV9 | TGTGCCAGCAGCGGAAGCTCGGGTCACACTGAAGCTTTCTTT | CASSGSSGHTEAFF
many | TRBJ2-6 | . | TRBV7-8 | TGTGCCAGCAGCAGACAGCAGTCTGGGGCCAACGTCCTGACTTTC | CASSRQQSGANVLTF